These T cell receptor beta chains were read from a single sample in a study of blood T cell repertoires in COVID-19. Only in-frame clones appear in the TCRdb table, and some are missing; sequencing was by immunoSEQ multiplex PCR. The sample consists of over 200,000 clones, 80% to 90% of them appearing once. Sequenced material: PBMCs or T cells enriched from blood (not recorded which). These receptors came from a man aged 35 to 55 who had recovered from COVID-19. Both conserved end residues are part of each CDR3. The D gene is left open where the match is weak. Size values are once, few and many counts, or a class for expanded clones, and some rows have none.

j_call clone_size v_call d_call cdr3_aa cdr3_nt
TRBJ1-1 NA TRBV10-1 NA CASSTSTVAEAFF TGCGCCAGCAGTACCTCGACAGTTGCTGAAGCTTTCTTT
TRBJ1-6 once TRBV18 NA CASSPRNNSPLHF TGTGCCAGCTCGCCTAGGAATAATTCACCCCTCCACTTT
TRBJ1-1 NA TRBV7-3 NA CASSQNSGQQNTEAFF TGTGCCAGCAGCCAGAACTCGGGACAACAGAACACTGAAGCTTTCTTT
TRBJ2-3 once TRBV5-1 TRBD1 CASSSGTGRGDTQYF TGCGCCAGCAGCTCAGGGACAGGGCGAGGAGATACGCAGTATTTT
TRBJ2-7 NA TRBV12-5 TRBD2 CASGLLLAGDYEQYF TGTGCTAGTGGTTTGTTGCTAGCGGGAGACTACGAGCAGTACTTC
TRBJ2-5 NA TRBV27 TRBD1 CASSLSINRGFGETQYF TGTGCCAGCAGTTTATCGATAAACAGGGGATTTGGAGAGACCCAGTACTTC
TRBJ1-1 NA TRBV6-5 NA CASTRTPGTEAFF TGTGCCAGCACCCGAACCCCGGGGACTGAAGCTTTCTTT
TRBJ1-2 NA TRBV5-1 TRBD1 CASSLGQGVLIGGYTF TGCGCCAGCAGCTTGGGACAGGGGGTCTTAATCGGTGGCTACACCTTC
TRBJ1-1 NA TRBV7-2 NA CASSLGGIRLNTEAFF TGTGCCAGCAGCTTAGGCGGGATTCGCTTGAACACTGAAGCTTTCTTT
TRBJ1-4 NA TRBV19 TRBD1 CASTIPGTGEDEKLFF TGTGCCAGTACCATTCCCGGGACAGGGGAGGATGAAAAACTGTTTTTT
TRBJ1-5 NA TRBV2 TRBD1 CASRTGQGQPQHF TGTGCCAGCAGGACGGGACAGGGTCAGCCCCAGCATTTT
TRBJ2-6 NA TRBV9 NA CASSVSGSGANVLTF TGTGCCAGCAGCGTATCCGGCTCTGGGGCCAACGTCCTGACTTTC
TRBJ2-7 NA TRBV11-3 TRBD2 CASSLDRLAGGLSYEQYF TGTGCCAGCAGCTTAGATCGGCTAGCGGGGGGCCTCTCCTACGAGCAGTACTTC
TRBJ2-7 NA TRBV18 TRBD1 CASSLWDSSYEQYF TGTGCCAGCTCACTATGGGACAGCTCCTACGAGCAGTACTTC
TRBJ1-4 NA TRBV5-1 NA CASSLMERGSEKLFF TGCGCCAGCAGCTTGATGGAGCGAGGGAGTGAAAAACTGTTTTTT
TRBJ2-5 NA TRBV28 TRBD1 CASSLKTGTPETQYF TGTGCCAGCAGCTTGAAGACAGGGACCCCCGAGACCCAGTACTTC